This T cell receptor (beta chain) stems from a study of shared clonotypes between healthy human individuals. Across the study: Participating donors consisted of a couple of women and a few men aged 18 to 49. Broader study findings: Only blood underwent sampling, and tissue repertoires likely differ. Relative to clonotypes present in all four donors, those not shared had lower generation probabilities.

TCRdb keeps only in-frame clones here, not all; method: immunoSEQ multiplex PCR. The sample holds about 2.2 million clones, over 85% seen once. Positively selected for CCR7, the CD45RO-negative cells used as naive CD8 cells excluded terminally differentiated effector memory CD45RA+ cells. This clone was observed a handful of times. The antigen is unknown. Other DNA sequences in this specimen translate into the identical CDR3. The source of this sequence is a man aged 18 to 29 in good health. Some clones in this sample may be carry-over from other donors' samples. Material for sequencing was naive CD8+ T cells from PBMCs.

DNA of the CDR3: TGTGCCACCTCCTACGAGCAGTACTTC. Translating it yields CATSYEQYF. This chain connects TRBV2 to TRBJ2-7; D unclear. Germline lookup yields CDR1 SNHLY and CDR2 FYNNEI. This CDR3 contains 9 residues. The V end was cut by 10 bases, the J end by 0 bases, with 1 base between.